This paragraph covers one T cell receptor (beta chain) sequence. This entry is derived from a study of technical replicates of blood from a handful of donors. Sequencing used immunoSEQ multiplex PCR; TCRdb keeps in-frame clones, though not all of them. The sample lists roughly 100,000 clones, over 90% occurring once. This sequence originates from a human donor in good health. The material sequenced was T cells isolated from PBMCs.

CDR3 in amino acids: CASRSETGELFF. CDR3 coding DNA: TGTGCCAGCAGAAGCGAAACCGGGGAGCTGTTTTTT. The rearrangement links TRBV7-9 to TRBJ2-2; the D is unclear. The CDR3 is 12 amino acids. Trimming took 6 bases from V and 5 from J, leaving 7 bases between them. Per the germline V gene, CDR1 is SEHNR and CDR2 is FQNEAQ (reference sequence). The variable domain in full, with the rest retrieved from reference TRBV7-9 and TRBJ2-2, is DTGVSQNPRHKITKRGQNVTFRCDPISEHNRLYWYRQTLGQGPEFLTYFQNEAQLEKSRLLSDRFSAERPKGSFSTLEIQRTEQGDSAMYLCASRSETGELFFGEGSRLTVL.